A selection of T cell receptor beta chains follows, all from one sample in a study of patients and donors after allogeneic stem cell transplantation. MiXCR, applied by TCRdb to the RT-PCR reads, yields one record per CDR3 protein. The sample contains about 960,000 distinct CDR3 sequences, under 20% of which appear only once. Specimen: blood, either unsorted or a sorted T cell fraction (not recorded which). The receptors shown here come from a human donor who was either an allogeneic HSCT recipient or a stem cell or donor lymphocyte infusion donor (not recorded which). It is not recorded whose cells these are; they may come from a transplant donor. Both conserved end residues are part of each CDR3. D genes are given only for firm matches. Some rows mark clone size as missing; the rest say once, few, many or name a class of expanded clone.

>TRBD2|TRBJ2-1|TRBV20-1|-
CSASGTTWREQFF
TGCAGTGCTTCCGGGACTACCTGGAGGGAGCAGTTCTTC
>-|TRBJ2-1|TRBV6-1|-
CASSRLGKNGNEQFF
TGTGCCAGCAGTCGACTAGGGAAGAACGGCAATGAGCAGTTCTTC
>TRBD1|TRBJ1-1|TRBV12-3/TRBV12-4|many
CASSPQTGGLTEAFF
TGTGCCAGCAGTCCGCAGACAGGGGGCTTGACTGAAGCTTTCTTT
>TRBD1|TRBJ1-1|TRBV4-1|few
CASSARGRGPEAFF
TGCGCCAGCAGCGCCAGGGGGCGCGGGCCGGAAGCTTTCTTT
>-|TRBJ2-3|TRBV20-1|few
CSARDPKTPSSTDTQYF
TGCAGTGCTAGAGATCCCAAGACACCCTCCTCCACAGATACGCAGTATTTT
>TRBD1|TRBJ1-2|TRBV5-6|-
CASSWGQWAGGYTF
TGTGCCAGCAGCTGGGGACAGTGGGCCGGGGGCTACACCTTC
>-|TRBJ2-7|TRBV15|-
CATSSGTWGVYEQYF
TGTGCCACCAGCAGCGGGACCTGGGGTGTATACGAGCAGTACTTC
>-|TRBJ1-3|TRBV7-9|few
CASSLAPGRGNTIYF
TGTGCCAGCAGCTTAGCCCCAGGGAGAGGAAACACCATATATTTT
>TRBD1|TRBJ1-1|TRBV4-3|-
CASSRHRGGMNTEAFF
TGCGCCAGCAGCCGACACAGGGGCGGGATGAACACTGAAGCTTTCTTT
>-|TRBJ2-5|TRBV18|-
CASSPSRQETQYF
TGTGCCAGCTCACCGTCGAGACAAGAGACCCAGTACTTC
>-|TRBJ1-4|TRBV29-1|many
CSVAGYNEKLFF
TGCAGCGTTGCAGGATATAATGAAAAACTGTTTTTT
>-|TRBJ2-3|TRBV6-2/TRBV6-3|few
CASSTSRGLTDTQYF
TGTGCCAGCAGTACGAGCCGGGGGCTCACAGATACGCAGTATTTT
>-|TRBJ2-2|TRBV5-1|-
CASSYGGPGSGELFF
TGCGCCAGCAGCTACGGGGGACCTGGCTCCGGGGAGCTGTTTTTT
>-|TRBJ2-6|TRBV12-1|-
CASSFVLGLPLSGANVLTF
TGTGCCAGCAGCTTTGTTTTGGGGCTACCGTTGTCTGGGGCCAACGTCCTGACTTTC
>-|TRBJ1-1|TRBV7-2|few
CASSLAVGGKAFF
TGTGCCAGCAGCTTAGCAGTTGGGGGAAAGGCTTTCTTT
>TRBD1|TRBJ2-2|TRBV9|few
CASSVGQGDTGELFF
TGTGCCAGCAGCGTGGGACAGGGGGACACCGGGGAGCTGTTTTTT
>-|TRBJ1-1|TRBV6-5|-
CASSYSQGSTEAFF
TGTGCCAGCAGTTACTCTCAGGGGTCCACTGAAGCTTTCTTT
>-|TRBJ2-3|TRBV30|many
CAWSAGYTDTQYF
TGTGCCTGGAGTGCGGGATACACAGATACGCAGTATTTT
>-|TRBJ2-7|TRBV5-5|many
CASSLVVSYEQYF
TGTGCCAGCAGCTTGGTAGTATCCTACGAGCAGTACTTC
>-|TRBJ2-2|TRBV20-1|few
CSARDLANTGELFF
TGCAGTGCTAGAGATCTAGCGAACACCGGGGAGCTGTTTTTT
>-|TRBJ1-2|TRBV30|-
CAWQLSYGYTF
TGTGCCTGGCAGCTCTCATATGGGTACACCTTC
>TRBD2|TRBJ2-5|TRBV4-2|-
CASSQEGWRGGPETQYF
TGTGCCAGCAGCCAAGAAGGATGGCGGGGGGGCCCAGAGACCCAGTACTTC
>TRBD1|TRBJ1-5|TRBV12-3/TRBV12-4|many
CASSFRDRGIDSNQPQHF
TGTGCCAGCAGTTTTCGGGACAGGGGGATTGATAGCAATCAGCCCCAGCATTTT
>TRBD2|TRBJ2-7|TRBV3-1|-
CASTPGRGNEQYF
TGTGCCAGCACCCCCGGGAGGGGGAACGAGCAGTACTTC
>TRBD2|TRBJ2-1|TRBV5-6|-
CASRRTGGGANNEQFF
TGTGCCAGCAGACGGACAGGCGGGGGGGCGAATAATGAGCAGTTCTTC
>TRBD1|TRBJ1-1|TRBV5-1|-
CASSLEQGTWDTEAFF
TGCGCCAGCAGCTTGGAACAGGGGACTTGGGACACTGAAGCTTTCTTT
>-|TRBJ2-5|TRBV12-3/TRBV12-4|many
CASSLGRVKDF
TGTGCCAGCAGTTTGGGTCGAGTTAAGGACTTC
>TRBD2|TRBJ2-1|TRBV24-1|many
CATSGSSGSSSYNEQFF
TGTGCCACCAGTGGGAGTAGCGGGTCGAGCTCCTACAATGAGCAGTTCTTC
>-|TRBJ2-5|TRBV7-9|-
CASSQASWSSETQYF
TGTGCCAGCAGCCAAGCGTCATGGTCAAGCGAGACCCAGTACTTC
>TRBD1|TRBJ2-5|TRBV7-9|few
CASSLAARTGRIETQYF
TGTGCCAGCAGCTTAGCGGCCCGGACAGGGAGAATCGAGACCCAGTACTTC
>-|TRBJ2-3|TRBV9|once
CASSPMKGFSSDTQYF
TGTGCCAGCAGCCCAATGAAGGGATTTAGTTCAGATACGCAGTATTTT
>TRBD1|TRBJ2-7|TRBV5-1|many
CASSLAETGGYEQYF
TGCGCCAGCAGCTTGGCCGAGACAGGGGGCTACGAGCAGTACTTC